This paragraph covers one T cell receptor (beta chain) sequence. Its antigen is unknown. Base-call qualities are not available, and no considerably larger clone is one nucleotide away. The data were taken from a study of immune evolution from preneoplasia to lung adenocarcinoma (dated by TCRdb to the early 2020s). As for the study more broadly: No AAH lesions showed HLA loss of heterozygosity, compared with roughly 7.1% of AIS, around 16% of MIA and approximately 35% of ADC lesions. The study used immune gene expression, TCR sequencing and multiplex immunofluorescence to profile the immune contexture of lung adenocarcinoma precursors and invasive adenocarcinoma. Resected precursor lesions (AAH, AIS, MIA) and invasive adenocarcinomas were compared against paired morphologically normal lung tissue. The sample size was set by how many specimens were available, not by a prior power calculation. The immune data were combined with whole exome sequencing and methylation data from the same cohort of nodules. In total, the cohort included some 55 patients with pulmonary nodules, all of whom underwent surgical resection. TCR sequencing data were obtained from about 50 patients. It was reported in the study that roughly 100 samples were used for TCR sequencing. POLYSOLVER was used to infer class I HLA alleles from exome data, and LOHHLA was used to detect allele-specific HLA loss.

TCR beta CDR3 regions were sequenced from DNA using the immunoSEQ hsTCRbeta Kit. In the source study's methods: The ImmunoSEQ Analyzer was used to analyse the TCR sequencing data. T cell clonality was defined as 1 minus Pielou's evenness, calculated on productive rearrangements. The inverse Simpson index, applied to productive templates, was used to measure T cell diversity. T cell density was defined as TCR beta template counts normalized to usable DNA, with usable DNA estimated by amplification and sequencing of housekeeping genes. TCR metrics were compared across histologic stages using two-sided Kruskal-Wallis tests. TCRdb holds this immuneACCESS table with in-frame rearrangements only. Some clones are missing; in checked studies, unresolved V genes explain under half, and the rest has no known cause. The V and J calls and clone size come from that table; D and trimming were worked out from the DNA. For this sample the table gives several thousand clones, of which around 80% were detected only once. In total, the top ten clones hold 2.5% to 3% of the sample.

The paper as a whole reports these results and caveats: The highest clonality was observed in normal lung, whereas higher T cell density and diversity but lower clonality appeared to be present in later-stage lesions. KRAS-mutant nodules showed the highest T cell clonality compared with EGFR-mutant or double wild-type lesions. The findings were based on association rather than direct causation, and larger cohorts with long-term follow-up and longitudinal biopsies were deemed needed. Normal lung had the highest top T cell clone frequencies, and these frequencies appeared to fall progressively from AAH through AIS, MIA and invasive adenocarcinoma. Because every patient came from Japan and China, how well the results apply to Western populations was uncertain.

The germline V and J ends show losses of 3 bases and 3 bases respectively, and no gene match explains 14 bases of the junction. The CDR3 numbers 18 residues from cysteine through phenylalanine. Only the CDR3 part of the read is kept: 54 bases, read in frame from the first base. According to the germline V gene, CDR1 reads SGHTA and CDR2 reads FQGTGA. Resection was performed on patients in Japan or China between the mid-2010s and the late 2010s. Histologic diagnosis of each case was confirmed independently by two lung cancer pathologists on H&E slides. For nucleic acid extraction, premalignant or tumor cells were enriched by macro-dissection following pathologic assessment. FFPE tissue was used for DNA isolation with the AllPrep DNA/RNA FFPE Kit.

Here the chain combines TRBV7-3 and TRBJ2-7, and TRBD1 matches 10 of the central bases. The sample comprised FFPE lung adenocarcinoma in situ tissue. The cell subset or site label for this specimen denotes: preinvasive adenocarcinoma in situ (AIS). The source is a donor older than 65 with lung adenocarcinoma. The nucleotide sequence is given as TGTGCCAGCAGCTTCCGGGACAGGGGTTTCGGGCTTCTCTACGAGCAGTACTTC. This is translated as CASSFRDRGFGLLYEQYF.